These T cell receptor beta chains were read from a single sample in a study of shared clonotypes between healthy human individuals. Produced via immunoSEQ multiplex PCR; TCRdb's table is partial and in-frame only. The sample holds millions of clones, about 95% seen once. Sequenced material: naive CD8+ T cells sorted from blood. The receptors were sampled from a man aged 18 to 35 in good health. Each CDR3 is given with its conserved first and last residue. Fields, in order: J gene, V gene, clone size, D gene, CDR3 protein, CDR3 DNA. D genes are given only for firm matches. Clone size appears in some rows only: once, few, many, or a class for an expanded clone.

TRBJ1-5 TRBV4-1 - - CASSQEGPYQPQHF TGCGCCAGCAGCCAAGAAGGGCCTTATCAGCCCCAGCATTTT
TRBJ2-7 TRBV4-3 - - CASSQDSDYEQYF TGCGCCAGCAGCCAAGACAGCGACTACGAGCAGTACTTC
TRBJ1-2 TRBV7-9 - - CASSLVSVNYGYTF TGTGCCAGCAGCTTAGTTTCAGTTAACTATGGCTACACCTTC
TRBJ2-7 TRBV9 - TRBD1 CASSVGTGAYEQYF TGTGCCAGCAGCGTGGGGACAGGCGCCTACGAGCAGTACTTC
TRBJ2-2 TRBV4-1 - - CASSQTGQYTGELFF TGCGCCAGCAGCCAAACAGGACAGTACACCGGGGAGCTGTTTTTT
TRBJ2-7 TRBV6-5 - - CASIHDSGEQYF TGTGCCAGCATCCACGACAGTGGCGAGCAGTACTTC
TRBJ2-7 TRBV9 - - CASSVARDPYEQYF TGTGCCAGCAGCGTAGCCAGGGACCCCTACGAGCAGTACTTC
TRBJ2-1 TRBV6-4 - TRBD1 CASSPTGSSYNEQFF TGTGCCAGCTCCCCGACAGGGAGCTCCTACAATGAGCAGTTCTTC
TRBJ2-7 TRBV6-1 once - CASSDRGSSYEQYF TGTGCCAGCAGTGACAGGGGAAGCTCCTACGAGCAGTACTTC
TRBJ1-2 TRBV2 - TRBD1 CASSVGTGGLYGYTF TGTGCCAGCAGTGTAGGGACAGGGGGCCTCTATGGCTACACCTTC
TRBJ2-1 TRBV7-6 - TRBD2 CASSPRGSGRYTVFHEQFF TGTGCCAGCAGCCCGCGGGGTAGCGGGAGATATACGGTTTTTCATGAGCAGTTCTTC
TRBJ2-1 TRBV5-5 - - CASSLRVLNEQFF TGTGCCAGCAGCTTGCGGGTCCTTAATGAGCAGTTCTTC
TRBJ1-2 TRBV6-5 - - CASSYSLANGFYTF TGTGCCAGCAGTTACTCGTTAGCCAACGGCTTCTACACCTTC
TRBJ2-2 TRBV25-1 - - CASSEFGRGDTGELFF TGTGCCAGCAGTGAATTCGGCAGGGGGGACACCGGGGAGCTGTTTTTT
TRBJ2-3 TRBV13 - TRBD1 CATQIWTGAKDTQYF TGTGCCACCCAGATTTGGACAGGGGCGAAGGATACGCAGTATTTT
TRBJ2-1 TRBV5-6 - - CASSFPYNEQFF TGTGCCAGCAGCTTCCCCTACAATGAGCAGTTCTTC
TRBJ2-3 TRBV2 - - CASSVLPLTDTQYF TGTGCCAGCAGTGTTCTACCCCTCACAGATACGCAGTATTTT